This T cell receptor (beta chain) emerged from a study of blood T cell repertoires in COVID-19. The wider study: The study drew acute and convalescent COVID-19 samples from the United States, Italy and Spain. T cells, B-cell-depleted T cells, or PBMCs provided the cDNA or gDNA that served as material.

The CDR3 consists of 17 residues. Germline trimming cut 1 base from V and 0 bases from J; bases unmatched to any gene: 7. Germline V gene lookup returns CDR1 LGHDT and CDR2 YNNKEL (reference sequence). The data were produced by immunoSEQ multiplex PCR, yet TCRdb's version contains in-frame clones alone and is incomplete. The sample includes under 350,000 clones, approximately 85% seen only once; the top ten take more than 9.5%. The chain joins TRBV3-1 (or the pseudogene TRBV3-2) to TRBJ2-3; TRBD2 matches at 7 bases. This sequence originates from a woman in her seventies with acute or convalescent COVID-19. Sequencing used peripheral blood. The CDR3 spells CASSQAVRGGSTDTQYF. The CDR3 DNA sequence: TGTGCCAGCAGCCAAGCAGTCCGCGGGGGAAGCACAGATACGCAGTATTTT.